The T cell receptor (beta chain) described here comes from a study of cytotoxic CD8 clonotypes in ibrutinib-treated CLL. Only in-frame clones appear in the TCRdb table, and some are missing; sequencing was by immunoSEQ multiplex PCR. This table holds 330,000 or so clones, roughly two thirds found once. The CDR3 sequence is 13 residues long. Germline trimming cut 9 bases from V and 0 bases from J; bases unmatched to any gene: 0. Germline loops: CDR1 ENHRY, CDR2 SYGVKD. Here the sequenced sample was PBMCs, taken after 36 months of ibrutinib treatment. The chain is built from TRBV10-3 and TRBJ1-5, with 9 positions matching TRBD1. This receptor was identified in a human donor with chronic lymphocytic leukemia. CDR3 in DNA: TGTGCCATACAGGGGGCTAGCAATCAGCCCCAGCATTTT. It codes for CAIQGASNQPQHF.